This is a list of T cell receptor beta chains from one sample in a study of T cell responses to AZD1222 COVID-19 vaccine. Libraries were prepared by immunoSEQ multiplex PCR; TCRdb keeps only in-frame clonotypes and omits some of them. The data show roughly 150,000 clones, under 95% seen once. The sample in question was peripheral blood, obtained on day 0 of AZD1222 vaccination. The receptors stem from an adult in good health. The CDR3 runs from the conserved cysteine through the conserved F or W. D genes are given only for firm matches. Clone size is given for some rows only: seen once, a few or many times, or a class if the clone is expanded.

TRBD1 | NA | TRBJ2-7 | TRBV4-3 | CASSQGGSETGVHEQYF | TGCGCCAGCAGCCAAGGAGGATCGGAAACAGGGGTCCACGAGCAGTACTTC
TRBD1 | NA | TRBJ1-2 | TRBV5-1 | CASSLGQGLADLYTF | TGCGCCAGCAGCTTGGGACAGGGGTTAGCCGACCTTTACACCTTC
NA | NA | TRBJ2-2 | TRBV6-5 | CASFRTATNTGELFF | TGTGCCAGCTTTAGGACGGCAACGAACACCGGGGAGCTGTTTTTT
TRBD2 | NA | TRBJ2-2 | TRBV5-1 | CASSEGLAGGPGELFF | TGCGCCAGCAGCGAGGGACTAGCGGGAGGACCCGGGGAGCTGTTTTTT
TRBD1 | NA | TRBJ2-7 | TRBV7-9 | CASSFVGTGGYEQYF | TGTGCCAGCAGCTTCGTCGGGACAGGGGGCTACGAGCAGTACTTC
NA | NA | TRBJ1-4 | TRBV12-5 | CASGLVRGLSNEKLFF | TGTGCTAGTGGTTTGGTACGTGGGCTCTCTAATGAAAAACTGTTTTTT
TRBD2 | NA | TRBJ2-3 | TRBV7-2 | CASSLDGTSGRVRTDTQYF | TGTGCCAGCAGCTTAGATGGGACTAGCGGGAGGGTACGGACAGATACGCAGTATTTT
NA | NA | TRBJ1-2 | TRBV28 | CATRGGVRGYTF | TGTGCCACCCGAGGGGGGGTGCGTGGCTACACCTTC
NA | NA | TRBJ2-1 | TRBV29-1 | CSVEGREAYNEQFF | TGCAGCGTTGAGGGCAGGGAGGCCTACAATGAGCAGTTCTTC
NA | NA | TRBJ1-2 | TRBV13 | CASSLGTGNYGYTF | TGTGCCAGCAGCTTAGGTACTGGCAACTATGGCTACACCTTC
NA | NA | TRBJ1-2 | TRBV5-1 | CASSLATGNYGYTF | TGCGCCAGCAGCTTGGCCACAGGGAACTATGGCTACACCTTC
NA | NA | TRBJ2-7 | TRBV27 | CASSLMGKRNDEQYF | TGTGCCAGCAGTTTGATGGGGAAAAGAAACGACGAGCAGTACTTC
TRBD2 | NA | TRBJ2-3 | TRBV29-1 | CSVVLADSSTDTQYF | TGCAGCGTTGTACTAGCGGACAGTAGCACAGATACGCAGTATTTT
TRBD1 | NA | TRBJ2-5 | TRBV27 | CASSPRQGAITETQYF | TGTGCCAGCAGTCCAAGACAGGGGGCGATAACGGAGACCCAGTACTTC
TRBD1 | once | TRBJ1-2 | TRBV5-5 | CASSIDRAGYGYTF | TGTGCCAGCAGTATCGACAGGGCAGGCTATGGCTACACCTTC
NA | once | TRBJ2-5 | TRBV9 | CASSPPVGVKTQYF | TGTGCCAGCAGCCCACCGGTCGGAGTTAAGACCCAGTACTTC
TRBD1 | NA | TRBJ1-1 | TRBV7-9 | CASSLIGTGAAFF | TGTGCCAGCAGCTTAATTGGTACAGGGGCTGCTTTCTTT
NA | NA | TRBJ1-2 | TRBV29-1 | CSVPRGNYGYTF | TGCAGCGTACCACGGGGAAACTATGGCTACACCTTC
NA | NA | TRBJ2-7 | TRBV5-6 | CASSFGGGEQYF | TGTGCCAGCAGCTTCGGAGGGGGCGAGCAGTACTTC
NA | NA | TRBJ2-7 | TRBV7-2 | CASSFLSRGPSSYEQYF | TGTGCCAGTAGCTTCCTTTCTCGAGGGCCTAGCTCCTACGAGCAGTACTTC
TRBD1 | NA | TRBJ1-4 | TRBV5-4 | CASSLDRGLTNEKLFF | TGTGCCAGCAGCTTGGACAGGGGGTTGACTAATGAAAAACTGTTTTTT
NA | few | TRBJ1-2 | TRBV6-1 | CASSDRGNYGYTF | TGTGCCAGCAGTGACAGGGGTAACTATGGCTACACCTTC
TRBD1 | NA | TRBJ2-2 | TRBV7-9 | CASSLRDRETGELFF | TGTGCCAGCAGCTTACGGGACAGGGAAACCGGGGAGCTGTTTTTT
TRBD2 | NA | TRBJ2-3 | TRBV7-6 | CASSSSGRVADTQYF | TGTGCCAGCAGTTCCAGCGGGAGGGTAGCCGATACGCAGTATTTT
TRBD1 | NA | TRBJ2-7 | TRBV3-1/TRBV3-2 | CASKSGGRYEQYF | TGTGCCAGCAAATCAGGGGGCCGCTACGAGCAGTACTTC
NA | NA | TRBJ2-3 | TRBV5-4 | CASSLTSPTDTQYF | TGTGCCAGCAGCTTGACTAGTCCCACAGATACGCAGTATTTT
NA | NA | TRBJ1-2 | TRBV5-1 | CASSLGTVSYGYTF | TGCGCCAGCAGCTTGGGGACGGTCTCCTATGGCTACACCTTC
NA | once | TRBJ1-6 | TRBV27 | CASSLTYNSPLHF | TGTGCCAGCAGTTTGACCTATAATTCACCCCTCCACTTT
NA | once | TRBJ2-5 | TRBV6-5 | CASRGSAETQYF | TGTGCCAGCAGGGGGTCGGCAGAGACCCAGTACTTC
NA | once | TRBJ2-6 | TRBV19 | CASQGWSSGANVLTF | TGTGCCAGTCAGGGCTGGAGCTCTGGGGCCAACGTCCTGACTTTC
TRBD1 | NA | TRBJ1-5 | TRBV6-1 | CASSEALTGRFQPQHF | TGTGCCAGCAGTGAAGCGCTGACAGGGCGGTTTCAGCCCCAGCATTTT
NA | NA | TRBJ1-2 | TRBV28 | CASSPPGQSYGYTF | TGTGCCAGCAGTCCCCCAGGACAAAGCTATGGCTACACCTTC
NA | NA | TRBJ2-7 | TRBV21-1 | CASSKGERESSYEQYF | TGTGCCAGCAGCAAAGGGGAGCGGGAGAGCTCCTACGAGCAGTACTTC
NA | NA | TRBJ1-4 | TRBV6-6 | CASSRQGRGNEKLFF | TGTGCCAGCAGTCGTCAGGGTCGGGGTAATGAAAAACTGTTTTTT
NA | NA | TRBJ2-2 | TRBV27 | CASRTRGLNTGELFF | TGTGCCAGCCGAACCAGGGGACTGAACACCGGGGAGCTGTTTTTT
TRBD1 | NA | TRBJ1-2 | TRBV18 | CASSPNPDPGQGLYGYTF | TGTGCCAGCTCACCAAATCCCGATCCGGGACAGGGGCTCTATGGCTACACCTTC
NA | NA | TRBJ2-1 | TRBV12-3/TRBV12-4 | CASSLASGEQFF | TGTGCCAGCAGTTTAGCGTCCGGTGAGCAGTTCTTC
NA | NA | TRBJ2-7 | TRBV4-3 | CASSLGTSYEQYF | TGCGCCAGCAGCCTAGGGACCTCCTACGAGCAGTACTTC
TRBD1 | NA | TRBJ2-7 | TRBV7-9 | CASSFSPGQGDRYEQYF | TGTGCCAGCAGCTTCAGCCCGGGACAGGGGGATAGATACGAGCAGTACTTC
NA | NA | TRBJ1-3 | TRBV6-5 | CASRTFSDSGNTIYF | TGTGCCAGCAGGACATTTTCAGACTCTGGAAACACCATATATTTT
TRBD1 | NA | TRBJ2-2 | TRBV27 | CASRPGQSNTGELFF | TGTGCCAGCAGGCCGGGACAGTCGAACACCGGGGAGCTGTTTTTT